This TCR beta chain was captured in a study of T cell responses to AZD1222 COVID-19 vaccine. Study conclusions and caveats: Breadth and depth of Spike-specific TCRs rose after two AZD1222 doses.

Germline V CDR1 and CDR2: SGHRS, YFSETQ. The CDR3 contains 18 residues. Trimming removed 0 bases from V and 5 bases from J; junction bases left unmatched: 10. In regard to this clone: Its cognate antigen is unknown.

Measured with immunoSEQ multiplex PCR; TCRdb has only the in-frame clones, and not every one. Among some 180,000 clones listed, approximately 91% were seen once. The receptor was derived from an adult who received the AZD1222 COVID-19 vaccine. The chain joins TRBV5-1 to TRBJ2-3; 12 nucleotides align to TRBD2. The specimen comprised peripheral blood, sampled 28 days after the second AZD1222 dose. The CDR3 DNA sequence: TGCGCCAGCAGCTTGGCCCCCTCTAGCGGGAGGGGTGTAGATACGCAGTATTTT. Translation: CASSLAPSSGRGVDTQYF.